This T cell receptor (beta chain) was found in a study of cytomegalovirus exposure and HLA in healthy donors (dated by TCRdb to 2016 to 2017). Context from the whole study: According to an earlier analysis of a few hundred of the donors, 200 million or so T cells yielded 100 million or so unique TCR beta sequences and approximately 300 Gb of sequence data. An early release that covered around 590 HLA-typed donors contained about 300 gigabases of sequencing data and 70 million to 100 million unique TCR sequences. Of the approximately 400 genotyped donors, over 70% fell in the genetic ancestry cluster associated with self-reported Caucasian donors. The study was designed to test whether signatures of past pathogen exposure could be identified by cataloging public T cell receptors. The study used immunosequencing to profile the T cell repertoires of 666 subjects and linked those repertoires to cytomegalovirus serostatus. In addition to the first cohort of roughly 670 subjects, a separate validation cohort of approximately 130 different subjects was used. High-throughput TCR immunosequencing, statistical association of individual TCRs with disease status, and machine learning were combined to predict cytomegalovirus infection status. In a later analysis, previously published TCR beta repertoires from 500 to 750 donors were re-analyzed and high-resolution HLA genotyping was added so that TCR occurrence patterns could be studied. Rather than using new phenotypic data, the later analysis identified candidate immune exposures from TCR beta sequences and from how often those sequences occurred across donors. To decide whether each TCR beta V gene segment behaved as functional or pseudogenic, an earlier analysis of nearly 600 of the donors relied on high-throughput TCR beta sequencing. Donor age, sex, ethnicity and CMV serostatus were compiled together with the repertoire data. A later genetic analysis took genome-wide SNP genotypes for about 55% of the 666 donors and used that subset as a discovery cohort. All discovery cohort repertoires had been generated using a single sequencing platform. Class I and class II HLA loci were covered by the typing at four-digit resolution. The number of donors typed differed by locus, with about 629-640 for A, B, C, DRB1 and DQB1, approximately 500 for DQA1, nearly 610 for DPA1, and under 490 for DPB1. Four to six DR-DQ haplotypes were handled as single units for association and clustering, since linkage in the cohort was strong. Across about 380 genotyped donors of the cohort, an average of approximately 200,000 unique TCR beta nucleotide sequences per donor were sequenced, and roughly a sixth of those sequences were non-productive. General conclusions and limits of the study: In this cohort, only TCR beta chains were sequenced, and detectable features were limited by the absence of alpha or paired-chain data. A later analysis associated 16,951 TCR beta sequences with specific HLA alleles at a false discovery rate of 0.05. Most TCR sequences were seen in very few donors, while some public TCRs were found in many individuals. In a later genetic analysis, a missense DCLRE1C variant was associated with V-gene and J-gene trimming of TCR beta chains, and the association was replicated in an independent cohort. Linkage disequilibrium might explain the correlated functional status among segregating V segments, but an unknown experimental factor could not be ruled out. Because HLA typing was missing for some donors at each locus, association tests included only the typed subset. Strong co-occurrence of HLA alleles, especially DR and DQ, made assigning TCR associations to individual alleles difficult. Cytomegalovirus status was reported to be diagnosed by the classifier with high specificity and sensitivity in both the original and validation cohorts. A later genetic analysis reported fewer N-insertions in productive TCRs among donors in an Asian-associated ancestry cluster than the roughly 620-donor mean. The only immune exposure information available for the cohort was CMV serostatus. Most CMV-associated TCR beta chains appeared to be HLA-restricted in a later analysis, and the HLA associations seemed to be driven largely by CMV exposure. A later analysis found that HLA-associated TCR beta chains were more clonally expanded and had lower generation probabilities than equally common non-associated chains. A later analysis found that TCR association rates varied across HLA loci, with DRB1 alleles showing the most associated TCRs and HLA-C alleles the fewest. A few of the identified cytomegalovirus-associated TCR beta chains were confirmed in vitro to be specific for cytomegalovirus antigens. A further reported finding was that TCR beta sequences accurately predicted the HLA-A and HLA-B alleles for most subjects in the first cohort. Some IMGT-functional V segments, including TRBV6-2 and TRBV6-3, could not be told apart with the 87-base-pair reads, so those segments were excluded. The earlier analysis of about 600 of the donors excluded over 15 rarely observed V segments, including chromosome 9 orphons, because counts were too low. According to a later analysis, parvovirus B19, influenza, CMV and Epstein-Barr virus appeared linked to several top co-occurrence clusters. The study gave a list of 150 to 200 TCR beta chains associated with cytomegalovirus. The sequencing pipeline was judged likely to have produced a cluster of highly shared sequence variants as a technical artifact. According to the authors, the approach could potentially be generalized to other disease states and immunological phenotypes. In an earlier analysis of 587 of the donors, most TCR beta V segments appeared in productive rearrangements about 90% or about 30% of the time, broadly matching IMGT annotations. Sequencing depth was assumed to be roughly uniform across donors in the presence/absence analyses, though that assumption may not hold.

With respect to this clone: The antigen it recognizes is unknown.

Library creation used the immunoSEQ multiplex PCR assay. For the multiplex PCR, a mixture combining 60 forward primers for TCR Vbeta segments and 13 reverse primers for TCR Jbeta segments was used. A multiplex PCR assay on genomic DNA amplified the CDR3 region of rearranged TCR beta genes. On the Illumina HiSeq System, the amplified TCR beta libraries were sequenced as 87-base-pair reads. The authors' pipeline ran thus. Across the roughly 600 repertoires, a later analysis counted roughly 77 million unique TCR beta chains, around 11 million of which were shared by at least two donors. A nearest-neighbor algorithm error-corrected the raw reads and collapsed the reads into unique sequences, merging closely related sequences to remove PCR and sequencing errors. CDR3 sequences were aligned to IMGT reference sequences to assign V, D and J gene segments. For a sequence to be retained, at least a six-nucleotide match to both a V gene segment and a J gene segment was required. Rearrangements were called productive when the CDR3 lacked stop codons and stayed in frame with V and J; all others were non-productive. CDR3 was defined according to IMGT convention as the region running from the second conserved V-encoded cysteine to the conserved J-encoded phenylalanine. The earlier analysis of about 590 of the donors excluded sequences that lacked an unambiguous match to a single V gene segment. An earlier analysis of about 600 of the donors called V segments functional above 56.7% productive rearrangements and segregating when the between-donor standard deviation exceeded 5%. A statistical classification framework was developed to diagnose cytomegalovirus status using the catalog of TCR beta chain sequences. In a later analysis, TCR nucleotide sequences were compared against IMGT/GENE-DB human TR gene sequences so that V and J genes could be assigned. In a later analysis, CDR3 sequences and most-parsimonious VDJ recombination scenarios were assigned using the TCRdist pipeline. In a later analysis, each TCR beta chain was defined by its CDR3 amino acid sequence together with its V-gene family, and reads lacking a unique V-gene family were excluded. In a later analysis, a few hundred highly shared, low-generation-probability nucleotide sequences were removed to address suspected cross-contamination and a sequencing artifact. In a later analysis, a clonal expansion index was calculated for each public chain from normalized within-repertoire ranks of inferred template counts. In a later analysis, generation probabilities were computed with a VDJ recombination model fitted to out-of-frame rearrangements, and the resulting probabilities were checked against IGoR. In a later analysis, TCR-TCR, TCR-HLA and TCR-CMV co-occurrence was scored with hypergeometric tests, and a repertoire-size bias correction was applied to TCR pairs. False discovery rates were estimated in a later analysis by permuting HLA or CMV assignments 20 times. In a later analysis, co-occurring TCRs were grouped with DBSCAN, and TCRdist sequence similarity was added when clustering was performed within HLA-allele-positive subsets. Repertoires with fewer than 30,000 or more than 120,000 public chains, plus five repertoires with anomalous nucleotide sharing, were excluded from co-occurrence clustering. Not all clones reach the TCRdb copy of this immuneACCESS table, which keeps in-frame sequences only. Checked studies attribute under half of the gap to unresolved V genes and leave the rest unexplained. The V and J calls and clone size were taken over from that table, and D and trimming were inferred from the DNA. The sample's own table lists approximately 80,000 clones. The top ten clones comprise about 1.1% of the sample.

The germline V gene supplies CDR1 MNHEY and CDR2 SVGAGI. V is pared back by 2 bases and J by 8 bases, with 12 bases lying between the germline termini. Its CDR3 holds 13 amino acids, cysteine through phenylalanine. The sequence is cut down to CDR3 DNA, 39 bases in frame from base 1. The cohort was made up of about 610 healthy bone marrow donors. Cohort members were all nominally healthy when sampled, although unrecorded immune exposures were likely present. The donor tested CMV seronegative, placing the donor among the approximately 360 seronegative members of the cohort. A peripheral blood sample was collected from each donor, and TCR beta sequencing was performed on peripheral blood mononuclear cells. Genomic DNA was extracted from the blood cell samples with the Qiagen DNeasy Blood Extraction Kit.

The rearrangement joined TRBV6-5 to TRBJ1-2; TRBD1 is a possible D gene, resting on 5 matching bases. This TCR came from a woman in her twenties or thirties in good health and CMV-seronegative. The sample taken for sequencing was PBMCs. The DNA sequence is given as TGTGCCAGCAGTTACAGCTCAGGGCGCGGCTACACCTTC. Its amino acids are CASSYSSGRGYTF.